This passage covers 5 T cell receptor beta chains from one sample sequenced in a study of radiation and T cells in renal cell carcinoma. The protocol was immunoSEQ multiplex PCR, while the TCRdb copy is restricted to in-frame clones and leaves out a portion. Of more than 140,000 clones in the sample, roughly 83% were seen once. Time point denoted: baseline pretreatment blood. The treatment was: 15 Gy SBRT to primary tumor, nephrectomy 4 weeks later. Sequencing used blood, obtained from a patient whose treatment included radiotherapy and nephrectomy. These receptors all come from a woman aged 50 to 60 with renal cell carcinoma.

The J gene is TRBJ2-7, the V gene TRBV13; D may correspond to TRBD1 or TRBD2 (5 bases each). Germline lookup yields CDR1 PRHDT and CDR2 FYEKMQ (reference sequence). Trimming took 5 bases from V and 5 from J, leaving 16 bases between them. This CDR3 comprises 14 residues. The CDR3 reads CASSLRWGSHEQYF. Here the CDR3 DNA reads TGTGCCAGCAGCCTCCGGTGGGGGTCCCACGAGCAGTACTTC.

The V call is TRBV7-2, the J call TRBJ2-7, with TRBD1 identical over 8 bases. Germline V CDR1 and CDR2: SGHTA, FQGNSA. The J segment lost 2 bases and the V segment lost 4 bases, leaving 4 bases of the junction unmatched. This CDR3 has 14 residues. CDR3 nucleotides: TGTGCCAGCAGCTCCTGGACAGGGACCTACGAGCAGTACTTC. Its protein product is CASSSWTGTYEQYF.

In DNA form, the CDR3 reads TGTGCCAGCAGGCAGGGAGCAGATACGCAGTATTTT. Its translation is CASRQGADTQYF. The chain is built from TRBV6-5 and TRBJ2-3, with D perhaps matching TRBD1 or TRBD2 (5 bases each). CDR3 size: 12 residues. V shed 6 bases and J shed 4 bases, with 8 bases lying between them. Germline CDR1 is MNHEY and CDR2 is SVGAGI.

This clone appeared a few times. The chain carries TRBV5-1 and TRBJ2-7, with 8 bases that match TRBD1. The CDR3 length is 13 residues. The germline CDR1 and CDR2 sequences are SGHRS and YFSETQ. The V gene end was trimmed by 4 bases and the J gene end by 4 bases; junction bases not matched to a gene: 4. The CDR3 nucleotides are TGCGCCAGCAGCACGGACAGGGTTTACGAGCAGTACTTC. Protein product: CASSTDRVYEQYF.

This clone came up many times. The chain links TRBV4-2 to TRBJ2-7, with 7 bases that match TRBD1. Germline loops: CDR1 LGHNA, CDR2 YNFKEQ. This CDR3 is 15 amino acids long. V trimming: 2 bases; J trimming: 5 bases; junction bases outside the gene matches: 9. CDR3 in amino acids: CASSQSLGGYDEQYF. Written as DNA, the CDR3 is TGTGCCAGCAGCCAAAGCTTAGGGGGCTACGACGAGCAGTACTTC.